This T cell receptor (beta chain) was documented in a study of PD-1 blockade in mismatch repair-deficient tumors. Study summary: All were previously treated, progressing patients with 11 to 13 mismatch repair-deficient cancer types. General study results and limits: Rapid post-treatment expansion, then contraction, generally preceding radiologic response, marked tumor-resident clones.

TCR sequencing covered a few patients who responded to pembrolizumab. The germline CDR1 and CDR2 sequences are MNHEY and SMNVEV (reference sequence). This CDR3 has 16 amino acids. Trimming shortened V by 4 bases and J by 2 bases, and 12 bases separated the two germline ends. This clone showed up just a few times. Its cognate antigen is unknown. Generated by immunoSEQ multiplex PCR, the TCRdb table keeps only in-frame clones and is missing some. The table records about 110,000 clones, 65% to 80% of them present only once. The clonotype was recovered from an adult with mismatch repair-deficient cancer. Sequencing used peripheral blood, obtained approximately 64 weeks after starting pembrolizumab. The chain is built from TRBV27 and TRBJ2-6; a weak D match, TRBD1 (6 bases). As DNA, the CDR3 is TGTGCCAGCAGTTCCTACAGGGCAACTGGGGCCAACGTCCTGACTTTC. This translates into CASSSYRATGANVLTF.